This T cell receptor (beta chain) derives from a study of blood T cell repertoires in COVID-19. The CDR3 consists of 17 residues. Germline-derived CDR1 and CDR2 are LNHDA and SQIVND (reference sequence). V gave up 2 bases and J gave up 2 bases; unmatched junction bases: 8. Measured with immunoSEQ multiplex PCR; TCRdb has only the in-frame clones, and not every one. Of under 80,000 clones in the sample, roughly 92% were seen once. Only one count was recorded for this clone. The TCR sequence derives from a human donor in a cohort sampled during active COVID-19. The specimen sequenced was peripheral blood. This sequence joins TRBV19 and TRBJ2-3; 9 nucleotides agree with TRBD2. The CDR3: CASSIPPSGANTDTQYF. DNA for the CDR3: TGTGCCAGTAGTATACCACCTAGCGGGGCTAACACAGATACGCAGTATTTT.